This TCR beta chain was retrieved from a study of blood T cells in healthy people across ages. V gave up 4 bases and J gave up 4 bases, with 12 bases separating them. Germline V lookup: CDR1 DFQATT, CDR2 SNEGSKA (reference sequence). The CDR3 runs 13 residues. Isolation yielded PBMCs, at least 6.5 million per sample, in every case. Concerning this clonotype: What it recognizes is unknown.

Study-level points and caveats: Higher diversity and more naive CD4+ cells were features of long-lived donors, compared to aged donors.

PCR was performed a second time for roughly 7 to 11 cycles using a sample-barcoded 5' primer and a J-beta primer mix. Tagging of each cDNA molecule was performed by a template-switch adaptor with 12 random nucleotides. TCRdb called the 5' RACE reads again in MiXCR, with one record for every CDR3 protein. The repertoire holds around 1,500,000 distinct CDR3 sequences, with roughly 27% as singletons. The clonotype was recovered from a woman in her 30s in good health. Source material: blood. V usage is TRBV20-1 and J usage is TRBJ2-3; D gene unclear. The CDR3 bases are TGCAGTGCTATTAGAGGAGACCCAGATACGCAGTATTTT. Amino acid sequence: CSAIRGDPDTQYF.